The rows below give T cell receptor beta chains drawn from one sample of a study of OX40 agonist ivuxolimab in advanced cancers. This table comes from immunoSEQ multiplex PCR, and its TCRdb copy is limited to in-frame clones, with some not included. Here the sample spans about 35,000 clones, roughly 84% being singletons. Here the sequenced sample was CD4+ or CD8+ T cells sorted from blood, taken in a trial of the OX40 agonist ivuxolimab. The receptors derive from an adult with an advanced solid tumor such as melanoma, head and neck, liver or kidney cancer. Both conserved end residues are part of each CDR3. The D gene is left open where the match is weak. Clone size, where shown, is once, few, many, or a class for clones that have expanded.

abundance	v_gene	len	d_gene	j_gene	CDR3nt	CDR3aa
NA	TRBV18	14	NA	TRBJ2-2	TGTGCCAGCTCACCGGACAGATCCACCGGGGAGCTGTTTTTT	CASSPDRSTGELFF
NA	TRBV6-5	15	NA	TRBJ2-1	TGTGCCAGCAGTAGCCCACGGGGTTGGGCCAATGAGCAGTTCTTC	CASSSPRGWANEQFF
NA	TRBV6-5	12	NA	TRBJ1-2	TGTGCCAGCAGTTACGGAGGAAGAGGCTACACCTTC	CASSYGGRGYTF
once	TRBV7-6	15	TRBD2	TRBJ2-2	TGTGCCAGCAGCTTTAGCGGGAGCGTCACCGGGGAGCTGTTTTTT	CASSFSGSVTGELFF
NA	TRBV5-1	16	NA	TRBJ2-2	TGCGCCAGCAGCCTCGGGGGTAATGAGAGGACCGGGGAGCTGTTTTTT	CASSLGGNERTGELFF
NA	TRBV29-1	14	NA	TRBJ2-1	TGCAGCGTTCCCCCGGACATGTGGGGCGATGAGCAGTTCTTC	CSVPPDMWGDEQFF
NA	TRBV6-4	11	NA	TRBJ2-1	TGTGCCAGCAGTGATACAGGGATCCAGTTCTTC	CASSDTGIQFF
once	TRBV7-8	14	NA	TRBJ1-2	TGTGCCAGCAGCCCCCGGGACACCTCAAATGGCTACACCTTC	CASSPRDTSNGYTF
NA	TRBV7-9	17	NA	TRBJ2-2	TGTGCCGGCTTACGAGGGACATCTGCCCGGGACACCGGGGAGCTGTTTTTT	CAGLRGTSARDTGELFF
NA	TRBV7-2	15	TRBD2	TRBJ2-1	TGTGCCAGCAGCTTTACTAGCGGGACCTTGTCTGAGCAGTTCTTC	CASSFTSGTLSEQFF
NA	TRBV18	16	NA	TRBJ2-7	TGTGCCAGCTCCGTAGGGCGGGCAGGGGTCTCCTACGAGCAGTACTTC	CASSVGRAGVSYEQYF
NA	TRBV28	15	NA	TRBJ1-5	TGTGCCAGCAGTTCTCGACAGAATAGCAATCAGCCCCAGCATTTT	CASSSRQNSNQPQHF
NA	TRBV14	15	NA	TRBJ1-2	TGTGCCAGCAGCCCAGAAGTTGGGGGCTACTATGGCTACACCTTC	CASSPEVGGYYGYTF
NA	TRBV7-9	14	NA	TRBJ2-4	TGTGCCAGCAGCTTAGGACGACCCGGGGGCATTCAGTACTTC	CASSLGRPGGIQYF
NA	TRBV9	15	TRBD1	TRBJ1-4	TGTGCCAGCAGCACCCGACAGGGTAAAAATGAAAAACTGTTTTTT	CASSTRQGKNEKLFF
NA	TRBV2	14	NA	TRBJ1-5	TGTGCCAGATCTACAGGGCGAAGCAATCAGCCCCAGCATTTT	CARSTGRSNQPQHF
NA	TRBV6-1	13	NA	TRBJ1-1	TGTGCCAGCAGTGGACAGGCTGACACTGAAGCTTTCTTT	CASSGQADTEAFF
NA	TRBV18	16	NA	TRBJ2-7	TGTGCCAGCTCATCACTTCCCTCTAGCTACTCCTACGAGCAGTACTTC	CASSSLPSSYSYEQYF
NA	TRBV7-9	16	TRBD1	TRBJ2-2	TGTGCCAGCAGCGCCCGGACAGGGGGATTCGGCGGGGAGCTGTTTTTT	CASSARTGGFGGELFF
NA	TRBV6-5	13	NA	TRBJ2-7	TGTGCCAGCAGTTACGCGAGATCCTACGAGCAGTACTTC	CASSYARSYEQYF
NA	TRBV7-2	14	TRBD2	TRBJ2-1	TGTGCCAGCAGCCCGGGGGGGTCCTACAATGAGCAGTTCTTC	CASSPGGSYNEQFF
NA	TRBV6-6	12	NA	TRBJ2-7	TGTGCCAGCAGTTCCTACACCTACGAGCAGTACTTC	CASSSYTYEQYF
medium-sized	TRBV6-5	13	NA	TRBJ2-7	TGTGCCAGCAGTCGTCCACAAACCTACGAGCAGTACTTC	CASSRPQTYEQYF
NA	TRBV7-8	15	NA	TRBJ2-5	TGTGCCAGCAGCTTAGAATCGGGAGACGGGGAGACCCAGTACTTC	CASSLESGDGETQYF
once	TRBV18	15	NA	TRBJ2-7	TGTGCCAGCTCACCTGTTTTACAGGGCTCTTACGAGCAGTACTTC	CASSPVLQGSYEQYF
NA	TRBV6-5	14	NA	TRBJ2-3	TGTGCCAGCAGCTCGGCCGGGGCCCCAGATACGCAGTATTTT	CASSSAGAPDTQYF
once	TRBV6-5	11	NA	TRBJ1-1	TGTGCCAGCGGGAAGAACACTGAAGCTTTCTTT	CASGKNTEAFF
NA	TRBV29-1	13	TRBD1	TRBJ2-7	TGCAGCGTGCCCGGACAGGGGGTTAACGAGCAGTACTTC	CSVPGQGVNEQYF
NA	TRBV6-6	14	NA	TRBJ2-3	TGTGCCAGCAGTTACGCGGGGAGCACAGATACGCAGTATTTT	CASSYAGSTDTQYF
NA	TRBV7-8	14	TRBD2	TRBJ2-1	TGTGCCAGCAGCTCGACTAGCGGGAAGACGGAGCAGTTCTTC	CASSSTSGKTEQFF
NA	TRBV5-6	18	TRBD2	TRBJ2-7	TGTGCCAGCTTCCCCTGGGGGGCTAGCGGGAGGCGGTCCTACGAGCAGTACTTC	CASFPWGASGRRSYEQYF
NA	TRBV27	14	NA	TRBJ1-5	TGTGCCAGCAGTTTGGAGGCCGGCAATCAGCCCCAGCATTTT	CASSLEAGNQPQHF
few	TRBV5-4	16	TRBD2	TRBJ2-7	TGTGCCAGCAGCCCCCCTGGGACTAGCGGGAGTATGGTGCAGTACTTC	CASSPPGTSGSMVQYF
NA	TRBV21-1	14	NA	TRBJ2-1	TGTGCCCCGGGCGGGGTGATCTCCTACAATGAGCAGTTCTTC	CAPGGVISYNEQFF
NA	TRBV7-9	15	TRBD1	TRBJ2-2	TGTGCCAGCAGCTCGGACAGGGGACCCACCGGGGAGCTGTTTTTT	CASSSDRGPTGELFF
NA	TRBV7-8	12	TRBD2	TRBJ2-7	TGTGCCAGCAGCTTAGTCGGGGAGGGCAAGTACTTC	CASSLVGEGKYF
NA	TRBV7-9	15	TRBD1	TRBJ1-2	TGTGCCAGCAGCTTAGAGACAGGGGGATCCTATGGCTACACCTTC	CASSLETGGSYGYTF
few	TRBV30	14	NA	TRBJ2-4	TGTGCCTGGAGTCGGGAGAGAGCCAAAAACATTCAGTACTTC	CAWSRERAKNIQYF
once	TRBV4-1	21	TRBD1	TRBJ2-1	TGCGCCAGCAGACCCCATCCCGGGACAGAAGGACCTTTTATCTCCTACAATGAGCAGTTCTTC	CASRPHPGTEGPFISYNEQFF
NA	TRBV6-5	14	NA	TRBJ2-7	TGTGCCAGCAGAGGTGGGGGCGACTCCTACGAGCAGTACTTC	CASRGGGDSYEQYF
NA	TRBV15	13	NA	TRBJ2-1	TGTGCCACCAGCAGAGATGTAGGGCAAGAGCAGTTCTTC	CATSRDVGQEQFF
NA	TRBV7-8	14	TRBD2	TRBJ2-5	TGTGCCAGCAGCTCGGGGGGGCCGGGGGAGACCCAGTACTTC	CASSSGGPGETQYF
NA	TRBV5-1	13	NA	TRBJ1-3	TGCGCCAGCAGCATCGGACAGGGAAACACCATATATTTT	CASSIGQGNTIYF